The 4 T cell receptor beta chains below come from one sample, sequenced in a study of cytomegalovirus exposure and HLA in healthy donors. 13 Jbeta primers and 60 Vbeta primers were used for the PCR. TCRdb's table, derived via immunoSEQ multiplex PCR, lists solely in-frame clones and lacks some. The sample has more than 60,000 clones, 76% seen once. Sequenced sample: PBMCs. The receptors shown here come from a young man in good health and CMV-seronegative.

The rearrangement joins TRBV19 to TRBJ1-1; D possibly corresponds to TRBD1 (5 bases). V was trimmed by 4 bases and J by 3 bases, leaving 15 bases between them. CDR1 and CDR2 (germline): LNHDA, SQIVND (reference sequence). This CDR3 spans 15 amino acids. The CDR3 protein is CASSRAGRDYTEAFF. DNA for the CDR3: TGTGCCAGTAGTAGGGCAGGGAGGGACTACACTGAAGCTTTCTTT. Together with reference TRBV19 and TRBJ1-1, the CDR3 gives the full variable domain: DGGITQSPKYLFRKEGQNVTLSCEQNLNHDAMYWYRQDPGQGLRLIYYSQIVNDFQKGDIAEGYSVSREKKESFPLTVTSAQKNPTAFYLCASSRAGRDYTEAFFGQGTRLTVV.

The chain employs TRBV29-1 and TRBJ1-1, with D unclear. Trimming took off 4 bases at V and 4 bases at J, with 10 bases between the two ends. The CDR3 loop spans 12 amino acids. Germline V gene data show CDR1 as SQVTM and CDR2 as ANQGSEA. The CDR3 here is CSVGGASTEAFF. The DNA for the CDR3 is TGCAGCGTTGGAGGCGCGAGCACTGAAGCTTTCTTT.

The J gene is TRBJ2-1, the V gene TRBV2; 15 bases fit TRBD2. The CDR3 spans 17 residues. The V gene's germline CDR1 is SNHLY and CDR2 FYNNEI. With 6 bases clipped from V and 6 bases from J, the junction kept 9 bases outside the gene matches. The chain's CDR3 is CASSFPGLAGGGNEQFF. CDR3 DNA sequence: TGTGCCAGCAGCTTCCCGGGACTAGCGGGGGGTGGCAATGAGCAGTTCTTC.

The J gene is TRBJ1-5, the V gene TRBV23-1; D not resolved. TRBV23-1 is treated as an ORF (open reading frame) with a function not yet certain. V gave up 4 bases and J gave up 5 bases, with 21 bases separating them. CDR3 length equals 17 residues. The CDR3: CASSLKTRPAAHQPQHF. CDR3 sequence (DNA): TGCGCCAGCAGTCTAAAGACACGGCCCGCCGCGCATCAGCCCCAGCATTTT.